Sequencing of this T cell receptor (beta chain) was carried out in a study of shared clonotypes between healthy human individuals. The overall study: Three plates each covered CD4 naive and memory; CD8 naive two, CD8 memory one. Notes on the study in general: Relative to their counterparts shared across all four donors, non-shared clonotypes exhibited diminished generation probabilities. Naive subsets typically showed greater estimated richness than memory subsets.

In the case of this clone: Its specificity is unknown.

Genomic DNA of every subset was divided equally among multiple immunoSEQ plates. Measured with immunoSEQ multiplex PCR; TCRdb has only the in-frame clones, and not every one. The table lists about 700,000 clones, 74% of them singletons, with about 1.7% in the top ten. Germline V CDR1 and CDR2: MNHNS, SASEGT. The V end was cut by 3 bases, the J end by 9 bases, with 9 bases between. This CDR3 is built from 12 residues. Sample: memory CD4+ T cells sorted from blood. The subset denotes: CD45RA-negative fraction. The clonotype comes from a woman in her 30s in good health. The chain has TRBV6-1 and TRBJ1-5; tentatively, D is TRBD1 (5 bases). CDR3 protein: CASSETALPQHF. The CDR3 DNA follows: TGTGCCAGCAGTGAGACAGCCCTGCCCCAGCATTTT.